This T cell receptor beta chain was documented in a study of post-analysis software for immune sequencing data. Study-level points and caveats: Significantly lower normalized Chao1 diversity was seen in multiple sclerosis patients than in controls.

On this clonotype itself: The antigen is unknown.

Libraries were made from TCR beta cDNA, and they carried unique molecular identifiers. TCRdb reprocessed the PCR reads with MiXCR, giving one entry per CDR3 protein. The sample has some 690,000 distinct CDR3 sequences; roughly three fifths are singletons. This TCR came from a girl aged 2-9 years with multiple sclerosis. The sequencing sample was made of blood.

CDR3 residues: CASSREDLTDTQYF. Written as DNA, the CDR3 is TGTGCCAGCAGCCGAGAGGATCTCACAGATACGCAGTATTTT. The genes are TRBV3-1 and TRBJ2-3; D uncertain. Trimming stripped 4 bases from V and 2 bases from J, with 10 bases between. The CDR3 runs to 14 residues. Germline CDR1 reads LGHDT; CDR2 reads YNNKEL (reference sequence).